One and the same sample provided the 18 T cell receptor beta chains below, sequenced in a study of cytomegalovirus exposure and HLA in healthy donors. Researchers ran the PCR with 60 Vbeta and 13 Jbeta primers. Profiled with immunoSEQ multiplex PCR; TCRdb holds only in-frame clones, not every one. The sample lists 150,000 to 200,000 clones, around three quarters seen once, with around 5.4% in the top ten. Specimen: PBMCs. The source of these receptors is a man aged 40-49 years in good health and CMV-seronegative.

V and J are TRBV2 and TRBJ1-1; D ambiguous. This CDR3 has 14 amino acids. Germline CDR1 is SNHLY and CDR2 is FYNNEI. V was cut by 6 bases and J by 3 bases, with 14 bases left in between. CDR3 coding DNA: TGTGCCAGCAGCGCCCAGACAACGGACACTGAAGCTTTCTTT. It yields the protein CASSAQTTDTEAFF.

This clone turned up a few times. The chain couples TRBV10-3 to TRBJ2-1; 9 bases line up with TRBD2. Trimming cost V 4 bases and J 7 bases; bases outside gene matches: 14. This CDR3 comprises 17 residues. CDR1 and CDR2 from the germline V gene are ENHRY and SYGVKD. The CDR3, as DNA: TGTGCCATCAGTGGCGGGAGGGGGCGCCTAGAGAGGAATGAGCAGTTCTTC. Translating gives CAISGGRGRLERNEQFF.

The chain joins TRBV2 to TRBJ1-1; 7 bases line up with TRBD1. Germline V gene sequence: CDR1 SNHLY, CDR2 FYNNEI. This CDR3 is built from 14 residues. The V and J ends lost 6 bases and 4 bases, in that order; junction bases with no gene match: 8. As DNA, the CDR3 is TGTGCCAGCAGGCAAGACAGGGTGGGCACTGAAGCTTTCTTT. Encoded protein: CASRQDRVGTEAFF.

The table lists this clone with a few counts. This chain joins TRBV30 and TRBJ1-6; 7 bases match TRBD1. CDR3 length equals 15 residues. Germline CDR1 is GTSNPN and CDR2 is SVGIG (reference sequence). Trimming took 1 base from V and 8 from J; bases not matched to a gene: 8. The CDR3 region has the DNA TGTGCCTGGAGTGGGTTGACAGGGCCGGATTCACCCCTCCACTTT. Amino acid sequence: CAWSGLTGPDSPLHF. The complete variable domain, with remaining parts taken from reference TRBV30 and TRBJ1-6, reads SQTIHQWPATLVQPVGSPLSLECTVEGTSNPNLYWYRQAAGRGLQLLFYSVGIGQISSEVPQNLSASRPQDRQFILSSKKLLLSDSGFYLCAWSGLTGPDSPLHFGNGTRLTVT.

The chain combines TRBV9 with TRBJ2-5; tentative D call: TRBD1 (5 bases). Germline V gene data show CDR1 as SGDLS and CDR2 as YYNGEE. This CDR3 region has 15 residues. The V end lost 2 bases, the J end lost 4 bases, and 15 bases lay between the germline ends. CDR3 residues: CASSVATGLGETQYF. DNA of the CDR3: TGTGCCAGCAGCGTGGCTACAGGTCTAGGAGAGACCCAGTACTTC.

This clone showed up just a few times. The chain has TRBV6-1 and TRBJ1-1; 9 bases are shared with TRBD1. Germline V gene lookup returns CDR1 MNHNS and CDR2 SASEGT. J was trimmed by 11 bases and V by 9 bases; bases with no gene match: 19. The CDR3 has 15 residues. DNA for the CDR3: TGTGCCAGAAACAGGGGGCAATTTCAATCTGGGGGGGCTTTCTTT. This encodes CARNRGQFQSGGAFF.

The chain combines TRBV6-5 with TRBJ1-6, with a tentative D call TRBD1 (5 bases). CDR1 is MNHEY and CDR2 is SVGAGI in the germline V gene. This CDR3 is built from 16 residues. Trimming cost V 0 bases and J 4 bases, with 10 bases left between them. The CDR3 nucleotides read TGTGCCAGCAGTTACTCCTCGACAGTGTATAATTCACCCCTCCACTTT. Residues: CASSYSSTVYNSPLHF.

V is TRBV6-5 and J is TRBJ2-5, with D perhaps matching TRBD2 (6 bases). V was pared by 2 bases and J by 5 bases, with 15 bases between. There are 15 residues in the CDR3. Germline V gene sequence: CDR1 MNHEY, CDR2 SVGAGI. In DNA, the CDR3 is TGTGCCAGCAGTTACATGGCGGGGAAGGGTGAGACCCAGTACTTC. Translated: CASSYMAGKGETQYF.

The chain links TRBV15 to TRBJ1-4; no firm D call. Trimming left V 7 bases short and J 7 bases short, with 10 bases between. Germline-derived CDR1 and CDR2 are LNHNV and YYDKDF (reference sequence). The CDR3 spans 12 residues. The CDR3 is CATTTEGEKLFF. The CDR3 nucleotides are TGTGCCACCACCACTGAGGGTGAAAAACTGTTTTTT.

J is TRBJ1-4 and V is TRBV15, with TRBD1 matching 9 bases. CDR3 length: 16 amino acids. Germline trimming cut 3 bases from V and 4 bases from J; bases unmatched to any gene: 6. Germline V gene lookup returns CDR1 LNHNV and CDR2 YYDKDF (reference sequence). CDR3 nucleotide sequence: TGTGCCACCAGCAGTTCACCGGGACAGGGTAATGAAAAACTGTTTTTT. Translated: CATSSSPGQGNEKLFF.

With regard to this clone: Other DNA sequences within the sample encode an identical CDR3. The chain combines TRBV7-9 with TRBJ2-7, with 7 nucleotides matching TRBD1. This CDR3 region has 12 residues. J lost 5 bases, V lost 5 bases, and 3 bases had no gene match. Germline V gene sequence: CDR1 SEHNR, CDR2 FQNEAQ (reference sequence). DNA for the CDR3: TGTGCCAGCAGCCTAACAGGGGACGAGCAGTACTTC. This encodes CASSLTGDEQYF.

CDR3 DNA: TGCGCCAGCAGCACAGAAGGGGGAGAGACCCAGTACTTC. The encoded protein is CASSTEGGETQYF. V gene TRBV5-1 combines with J gene TRBJ2-5; weak D call: TRBD1 (6 bases). The germline CDR1 and CDR2 sequences are SGHRS and YFSETQ. This CDR3 comprises 13 residues. With 4 bases removed from V and 4 bases from J, the gap between germline ends came to 11 bases.

This clone was detected a few times. The rearrangement joins TRBV11-2 to TRBJ1-1, with D unresolved. Trimming pared 3 bases from V and 1 base from J, leaving 18 bases between. The CDR3 runs 17 residues. From germline, CDR1 is SGHAT and CDR2 FQNNGV. The CDR3 region is CASSFGRRIVQNTEAFF. The CDR3 bases are TGTGCCAGCAGCTTTGGGCGCCGTATCGTACAGAACACTGAAGCTTTCTTT.

J is TRBJ1-2 and V is TRBV30; the D gene is possibly TRBD1 (5 bases). The ends were cut back, 0 bases at V and 4 bases at J, with 9 bases in the middle. Germline V gene sequence: CDR1 GTSNPN, CDR2 SVGIG (reference sequence). This CDR3 is built from 13 residues. CDR3 in amino acids: CAWSVTGGYGYTF. The CDR3 DNA reads TGTGCCTGGAGTGTAACCGGGGGCTATGGCTACACCTTC.

The chain links TRBV7-2 to TRBJ2-5, with TRBD2 as a possible D gene (5 bases). This CDR3 contains 13 residues. Trimming shortened V by 3 bases and J by 5 bases, and 10 bases separated the two germline ends. The germline V gene has CDR1 SGHTA and CDR2 FQGNSA. The CDR3 here is CASSFAGGETQYF. The CDR3 DNA follows: TGTGCCAGCAGCTTCGCGGGCGGGGAGACCCAGTACTTC.

The chain is built from TRBV7-9 and TRBJ2-5; TRBD2 aligns across 10 bases. Germline assignment: CDR1 SEHNR and CDR2 FQNEAQ (reference sequence). The CDR3 is made up of 16 amino acids. V shed 3 bases, J shed 1 base, and the junction held 5 bases outside the gene matches. CDR3 loop: CASSFLAGVGQETQYF. CDR3 DNA sequence: TGTGCCAGCAGCTTCCTAGCGGGAGTTGGCCAAGAGACCCAGTACTTC.

This clone has just one count. The chain combines TRBV7-9 with TRBJ1-6; possible D gene TRBD1, 5 bases. Germline V gene sequence: CDR1 SEHNR, CDR2 FQNEAQ (reference sequence). Trimming stripped 5 bases from V and 7 bases from J, with 12 bases between. The CDR3 has 14 amino acids. Written as DNA, the CDR3 is TGTGCCAGCAGCCCTCAGGGTTGGAATTCACCCCTCCACTTT. This encodes CASSPQGWNSPLHF.

The chain recombines TRBV9 with TRBJ2-3, with a weak D call TRBD1 (5 bases). Germline V gene lookup returns CDR1 SGDLS and CDR2 YYNGEE. The CDR3 sequence is 12 residues long. The V and J ends lost 4 bases and 6 bases respectively, with 9 bases between them. The CDR3 nucleotides are TGTGCCAGCAGCTTTAAGGGGGATACGCAGTATTTT. Its protein product is CASSFKGDTQYF.